This T cell receptor beta chain was recorded in a study of blood T cell repertoires in COVID-19. In the study overall: The study drew acute and convalescent COVID-19 samples from the United States, Italy and Spain. PBMCs, B-cell-depleted T cells, or T cells were the source of the cDNA or gDNA that made up the material.

With 1 base clipped from V and 4 bases from J, the junction kept 9 bases outside the gene matches. This CDR3 spans 16 amino acids. Germline V CDR1 and CDR2: SGHRS, YFSETQ. Original handling: Scientists estimated how many nucleated cells there were by amplifying reference gene primers. Profiling relied on immunoSEQ multiplex PCR, and the TCRdb table lists in-frame clones only, not all of them. Clone size and V and J calls were adopted from that table, with D and trimming inferred from the DNA. The table has 200,000 to 300,000 clones, about 80% seen once. The chain has TRBV5-1 and TRBJ1-2, with 8 bases lining up with TRBD1. Sequenced: peripheral blood. The clonotype was recovered from a woman of 80 years or more with acute or convalescent COVID-19. In nucleotides, the CDR3 is TGCGCCAGCAGCTTGCCAGAACCGACAGGGGTCTATGGCTACACCTTC. This codes for CASSLPEPTGVYGYTF.